The 9 T cell receptor beta chains given below trace back to one sample, sequenced in a study of STAT5B mutations in CD4+ large granular lymphocyte leukemia. TCRdb's copy holds only in-frame clones and misses some; the assay was immunoSEQ multiplex PCR. Among about 30,000 clones listed, 65% to 85% were seen once. Sequencing was performed on CD4+ T cells from blood buffy coats. Receptors originate from a human donor in good health.

The sample holds one count of this clone. The chain links TRBV4-1 to TRBJ1-2; no definite D call. V was cut by 1 base and J by 0 bases, with 6 bases left in between. Per germline, CDR1 MGHRA and CDR2 YSYEKL. The CDR3 is 14 residues long. The CDR3 is CASSQGPTNYGYTF. The CDR3 region has the DNA TGCGCCAGCAGCCAAGGACCTACTAACTATGGCTACACCTTC.

The V call is TRBV4-1, the J call TRBJ1-2; D call uncertain. Looked up from germline, CDR1 is MGHRA and CDR2 is YSYEKL. V was trimmed by 0 bases and J by 7 bases, leaving 12 bases between them. The CDR3 totals 14 residues. The CDR3 sequence is CASSQDFVRTGYTF. CDR3 in DNA: TGCGCCAGCAGCCAAGATTTTGTCCGAACTGGCTACACCTTC.

The genes are TRBV10-3 and TRBJ1-2, with D possibly being TRBD1 (6 bases). The V gene's germline CDR1 is ENHRY and CDR2 SYGVKD. Between the trimmed V and J ends, which lost 3 bases and 0 bases, there was a span of 11 bases. The CDR3 is made up of 15 amino acids. CDR3 loop: CAISDPGVANYGYTF. The CDR3, as DNA: TGTGCCATCAGTGACCCAGGGGTTGCTAACTATGGCTACACCTTC.

Concerning this clone: No DNA is shown, since the ends of the CDR3 on it are uncertain; the CDR3 is the one TCRdb lists. The CDR3: CAIAGQGYFCSPLHF. V gene TRBV6-4 combines with J gene TRBJ1-6; no check of the table's D call, TRBD1, against the DNA was made. The CDR3 is 15 amino acids long, termini counted. Germline V gene data show CDR1 as MRHNA and CDR2 as SNTAGT.

The rearrangement joins TRBV2 to TRBJ2-1; weak D call: TRBD1 (6 bases). The germline gives CDR1 SNHLY, CDR2 FYNNEI. Between the trimmed V and J ends, which lost 1 base and 0 bases, there was a span of 10 bases. The CDR3 is made up of 16 amino acids. CDR3 amino acids: CASSEVRGSSYNEQFF. The CDR3 DNA follows: TGTGCCAGCAGTGAAGTCAGGGGAAGCTCCTACAATGAGCAGTTCTTC.

Only one count was recorded for this clone. V and J are TRBV29-1 and TRBJ1-4; perhaps TRBD1 as D (6 bases). The CDR3 runs 13 residues. V was clipped by 4 bases and J by 7 bases, with 13 bases between them. Germline V CDR1 and CDR2: SQVTM, ANQGSEA. CDR3 nucleotides: TGCAGCGTTGTAGGGGGGGCGCGTGAAAAACTGTTTTTT. It is translated as CSVVGGAREKLFF.

The CDR3 sequence: CASSEGVNRNTEAFF. The CDR3 DNA sequence: TGTGCCAGCAGTGAAGGTGTAAACAGGAACACTGAAGCTTTCTTT. V is TRBV6-1 and J is TRBJ1-1; D is unresolved. Germline CDR1 MNHNS, CDR2 SASEGT. CDR3 length: 15 amino acids. V lost 1 base and J lost 1, with 10 bases in between.

This clone was observed a single time. The chain is built from TRBV14 and TRBJ1-1; tentatively, D is TRBD1 (5 bases). The length of the CDR3 is 14 residues. Germline loops: CDR1 SGHDN, CDR2 FVKESK. Trimming removed 4 bases from V and 4 bases from J, with 13 bases in between. CDR3 DNA sequence: TGTGCCAGCAGCCTGATGGCGGGGGTCACTGAAGCTTTCTTT. This translates into CASSLMAGVTEAFF.

V and J are TRBV6-5 and TRBJ1-2, with D unresolved. The germline V gene encodes CDR1 MNHEY and CDR2 SVGAGI. The CDR3 runs 14 residues. The germline V and J ends were trimmed by 5 bases and 8 bases, with 18 bases remaining between them. CDR3 region: CASSTLGGLEGYTF. The CDR3 region has the DNA TGTGCCAGCAGTACCCTGGGAGGGCTTGAAGGCTACACCTTC.